One and the same sample provided the 23 T cell receptor beta chains below, sequenced in a study of cytomegalovirus exposure and HLA in healthy donors. In the PCR, 60 Vbeta and 13 Jbeta primers were used. Generated by immunoSEQ multiplex PCR, the TCRdb table keeps only in-frame clones and is missing some. The data hold some 130,000 clones, with roughly 71% observed a single time. Sample: PBMCs. These receptors were obtained from a woman in her forties in good health and CMV-seronegative.

The DNA for the CDR3 is TGTGCCAGCAGCCCGACTGATTTGTCTGGGGCCAACGTCCTGACTTTC. Amino acid sequence: CASSPTDLSGANVLTF. The chain recombines TRBV7-3 with TRBJ2-6; the D is unclear. Germline V gene lookup returns CDR1 SGHTA and CDR2 FQGTGA. This CDR3 has 16 residues. V was pared by 5 bases and J by 1 base, with 12 bases between.

The chain uses TRBV28 and TRBJ1-2; 8 bases agree with TRBD1. The V and J ends lost 10 bases and 6 bases, in that order; junction bases with no gene match: 10. The CDR3 contains 13 residues. CDR1 MDHEN and CDR2 SYDVKM come from the germline V gene. CDR3 residues: CAIGDRLTHGYTF. CDR3 coding DNA: TGTGCCATCGGGGACAGGCTGACGCATGGCTACACCTTC.

This clone appeared a few times. This chain links TRBV19 with TRBJ1-1; 12 bases match TRBD1. V lost 0 bases and J lost 0; bases outside the gene matches: 5. The CDR3 contains 18 residues. Germline assignment: CDR1 LNHDA and CDR2 SQIVND (reference sequence). The CDR3 coding sequence is TGTGCCAGTAGTATAGAGGGACAGGGGGCCCGGATGAACACTGAAGCTTTCTTT. Its protein is CASSIEGQGARMNTEAFF.

The CDR3 region has the DNA TGTGCCAGCAGTCTGACCGCCGTGAGGGGCTACACCTTC. The encoded protein is CASSLTAVRGYTF. The V gene is TRBV6-1, the J gene TRBJ1-2, with no clear D. V was trimmed by 5 bases and J by 8 bases, leaving 15 bases between them. CDR1 is MNHNS and CDR2 is SASEGT in the germline V gene. The CDR3 totals 13 residues.

The chain carries TRBV19 and TRBJ2-1; TRBD2 agrees at 11 bases. Germline-derived CDR1 and CDR2 are LNHDA and SQIVND (reference sequence). The ends lost 3 bases at V and 0 bases at J; junction bases unmatched: 4. The CDR3 length is 17 residues. The CDR3 DNA is TGTGCCAGTAGTATTACTAGCGGGGGCGACTCCTACAATGAGCAGTTCTTC. It specifies CASSITSGGDSYNEQFF. The whole variable domain, remainder taken from reference TRBV19 and TRBJ2-1, is DGGITQSPKYLFRKEGQNVTLSCEQNLNHDAMYWYRQDPGQGLRLIYYSQIVNDFQKGDIAEGYSVSREKKESFPLTVTSAQKNPTAFYLCASSITSGGDSYNEQFFGPGTRLTVL.

This chain connects TRBV29-1 to TRBJ2-7, with 10 bases matching TRBD2. This CDR3 spans 16 amino acids. Germline CDR1 reads SQVTM; CDR2 reads ANQGSEA. V was clipped by 0 bases and J by 4 bases; unmatched bases: 9. This CDR3 reads CSVEEGLAGAEYEQYF. For the CDR3, the DNA is TGCAGCGTTGAAGAAGGGCTAGCGGGGGCCGAGTACGAGCAGTACTTC.

The gene calls are TRBV19 and TRBJ1-1; possibly TRBD1 for D (5 bases). V dropped 6 bases and J dropped 4 bases, with 15 bases sitting between them. Germline assignment: CDR1 LNHDA and CDR2 SQIVND (reference sequence). This CDR3 is built from 14 residues. CDR3 DNA: TGTGCCAGTAGCTATGGTCGGGGGACCACTGAAGCTTTCTTT. Encoded protein: CASSYGRGTTEAFF.

V gene TRBV2 combines with J gene TRBJ2-5; TRBD2 matches 9 bases. Looked up from germline, CDR1 is SNHLY and CDR2 is FYNNEI. The CDR3 extends over 16 amino acids. V shed 4 bases and J 1 base; nucleotides not matched to a gene: 7. The CDR3 coding sequence is TGTGCCAGCAGTGGGAGTTTAGCGGGGGTCCAAGAGACCCAGTACTTC. The encoded protein is CASSGSLAGVQETQYF. Full variable domain (remainder filled in from reference TRBV2 and TRBJ2-5): EPEVTQTPSHQVTQMGQEVILRCVPISNHLYFYWYRQILGQKVEFLVSFYNNEISEKSEIFDDQFSVERPDGSNFTLKIRSTKLEDSAMYFCASSGSLAGVQETQYFGPGTRLLVL.

V is TRBV27 and J is TRBJ2-7, with TRBD1 matching over 9 bases. In germline, CDR1 is MNHEY, CDR2 SMNVEV (reference sequence). With V trimmed by 6 bases and J by 2 bases, 8 bases remained unmatched. The CDR3 totals 15 residues. CDR3 amino acids: CASSYETGGPYEQYF. The CDR3 nucleotides read TGTGCCAGCAGCTACGAGACAGGGGGTCCCTACGAGCAGTACTTC.

The chain joins TRBV27 to TRBJ1-2; TRBD1 aligns across 7 bases. Germline lookup yields CDR1 MNHEY and CDR2 SMNVEV (reference sequence). V was pared by 3 bases and J by 4 bases, with 2 bases of the junction left unmatched. The CDR3 is 13 residues long. The CDR3 DNA follows: TGTGCCAGCAGTTTTTACAGGGGCTATGGCTACACCTTC. Translating gives CASSFYRGYGYTF.

The rearrangement joins TRBV7-3 to TRBJ2-3; D is undetermined. The CDR3 length is 15 residues. The germline V gene has CDR1 SGHTA and CDR2 FQGTGA. Trimming left V 0 bases short and J 2 bases short, with 9 bases between. The CDR3: CASSLTTGFTDTQYF. The DNA of the CDR3 is TGTGCCAGCAGCTTAACGACCGGGTTCACAGATACGCAGTATTTT.

The gene calls are TRBV10-2 and TRBJ2-7, with D possibly TRBD1 on 6 matching bases. Deletions cut 6 bases from V and 4 bases from J, with 13 bases between. Germline V gene sequence: CDR1 WSHSY, CDR2 SAAADI. The CDR3 is 13 amino acids. CDR3 region: CASSPGTSYEQYF. The CDR3 region has the DNA TGCGCCAGCAGCCCCGGGACATCTTACGAGCAGTACTTC.

There are a few counts of this clone. The V call is TRBV29-1, the J call TRBJ1-2, with D possibly being TRBD1 (6 bases). Germline CDR1 reads SQVTM; CDR2 reads ANQGSEA. V shed 2 bases and J shed 8 bases, with 24 bases lying between them. The CDR3 is made up of 16 amino acids. CDR3 residues: CSVETPEERGARGYTF. CDR3 nucleotide sequence: TGCAGCGTTGAAACCCCGGAGGAACGGGGGGCGAGGGGCTACACCTTC.

This chain connects TRBV10-3 to TRBJ1-2, with TRBD1 matching over 8 bases. Germline assignment: CDR1 ENHRY and CDR2 SYGVKD. The ends lost 6 bases at V and 8 bases at J; junction bases unmatched: 5. There are 12 residues in the CDR3. CDR3 region: CAISQGAEGYTF. The CDR3 coding sequence is TGTGCCATCAGCCAGGGGGCGGAAGGCTACACCTTC.

The V call is TRBV6-4, the J call TRBJ1-5; a weak D match, TRBD1 (5 bases). Germline assignment: CDR1 MRHNA and CDR2 SNTAGT. The CDR3 is made up of 15 amino acids. Trimming stripped 6 bases from V and 2 bases from J, with 14 bases between. The CDR3 DNA is TGTGCCAGCAGCCCCGATCAGGGTGGCAATCAGCCCCAGCATTTT. This sequence encodes CASSPDQGGNQPQHF.

The chain joins TRBV5-4 to TRBJ1-2; no firm D call. The CDR3 consists of 13 residues. With 7 bases removed from V and 8 bases from J, the gap between germline ends came to 18 bases. Germline loops: CDR1 SGHNT, CDR2 YYREEE (reference sequence). The CDR3 sequence: CASHGVSGGGYTF. In nucleotides, the CDR3 is TGTGCCAGCCACGGAGTCTCAGGCGGGGGCTACACCTTC.

As for this clone: The sample contains more than one DNA sequence encoding this CDR3. This chain uses TRBV6-5 with TRBJ1-6; tentative D call: TRBD1 (5 bases). The CDR3 spans 15 residues. V was clipped by 6 bases and J by 8 bases, with 17 bases between them. Germline CDR1 reads MNHEY; CDR2 reads SVGAGI. The CDR3 nucleotides read TGTGCCAGCAGCTACCGCCGGGGGGATCATTCACCCCTCCACTTT. Protein: CASSYRRGDHSPLHF.

This clone was counted once. The rearrangement joins TRBV27 to TRBJ2-1; 9 nucleotides match TRBD2. CDR1 and CDR2 from the germline V gene are MNHEY and SMNVEV (reference sequence). V dropped 4 bases and J dropped 0; count of bases not matched to a gene: 4. CDR3 length: 16 amino acids. CDR3 sequence reads: CASSSPRGGSYNEQFF. CDR3 DNA: TGTGCCAGCAGTTCCCCGCGGGGGGGCTCCTACAATGAGCAGTTCTTC.

V is TRBV28 and J is TRBJ2-7; no definite D call. Germline loops: CDR1 MDHEN, CDR2 SYDVKM. Trimming took 1 base from V and 2 from J, leaving 6 bases between them. There are 13 residues in the CDR3. As DNA, the CDR3 is TGTGCCAGCAGTTTATCTCAGGCCTACGAGCAGTACTTC. It codes for CASSLSQAYEQYF.

The chain joins TRBV12-5 to TRBJ2-7, with 8 bases matching TRBD1. Losses at the gene ends were 6 bases for V and 2 bases for J; bases not matched to a gene: 6. The CDR3 extends over 14 amino acids. The germline CDR1 and CDR2 sequences are LGHNT and FRNRAP. CDR3 bases: TGTGCTAGTGGCTCTGGACAGGGAACCTACGAGCAGTACTTC. Its translation is CASGSGQGTYEQYF.

This sequence joins TRBV9 and TRBJ2-3; TRBD1 agrees at 8 bases. Germline V gives CDR1 SGDLS, CDR2 YYNGEE. The V and J ends lost 4 bases and 2 bases, in that order; junction bases with no gene match: 12. The CDR3 extends over 17 amino acids. CDR3 DNA: TGTGCCAGCAGCACCTGGGGGACAGGAGACCACACAGATACGCAGTATTTT. Protein product: CASSTWGTGDHTDTQYF.

On this clone itself: At one end the junction does not follow the germline gene, possibly because of a read error. V gene TRBV7-7 combines with J gene TRBJ2-5; D unclear. The CDR3 runs to 13 residues. Germline V gene data show CDR1 as SSHAT and CDR2 as FNYEAQ (reference sequence). Written as DNA, the CDR3 is TGTGCTAGCAGGCGAACGACGGAGGAGACCCAGTACTTC. Translating gives CASRRTTEETQYF. Variable domain in full (rest from reference TRBV7-7 and TRBJ2-5): GAGVSQSPRYKVTKRGQDVTLRCDPISSHATLYWYQQALGQGPEFLTYFNYEAQPDKSGLPSDRFSAERPEGSISTLTIQRTEQRDSAMYRCASRRTTEETQYFGPGTRLLVL.

This clone occurred a few times. The chain couples TRBV28 to TRBJ1-2; TRBD1 matches 8 bases. The length of the CDR3 is 15 residues. V trimming: 6 bases; J trimming: 3 bases; junction bases outside the gene matches: 9. Germline CDR1 reads MDHEN; CDR2 reads SYDVKM. This chain's CDR3 is CASRGTGLEHYGYTF. CDR3 DNA: TGTGCCAGCAGGGGGACAGGACTTGAGCACTATGGCTACACCTTC.